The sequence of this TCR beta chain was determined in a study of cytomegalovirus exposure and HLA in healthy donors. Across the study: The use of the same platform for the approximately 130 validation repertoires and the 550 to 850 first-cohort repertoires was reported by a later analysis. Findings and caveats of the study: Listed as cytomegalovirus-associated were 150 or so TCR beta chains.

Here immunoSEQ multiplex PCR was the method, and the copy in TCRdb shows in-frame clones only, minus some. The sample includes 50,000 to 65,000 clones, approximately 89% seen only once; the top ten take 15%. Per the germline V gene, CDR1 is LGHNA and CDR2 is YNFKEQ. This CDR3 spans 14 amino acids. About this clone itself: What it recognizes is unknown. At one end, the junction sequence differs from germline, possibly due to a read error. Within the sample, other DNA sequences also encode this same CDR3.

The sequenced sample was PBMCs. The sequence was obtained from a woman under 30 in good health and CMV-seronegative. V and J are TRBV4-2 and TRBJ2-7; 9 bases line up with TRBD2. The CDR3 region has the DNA TGTGCCAGCAGCCAAGCGGCGGGAGGGAACGAGCAATACTTC. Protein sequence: CASSQAAGGNEQYF.